The T cell receptor (beta chain) described here comes from a study of CXCR3-negative and CXCR3-positive naive CD8 T cells. Study outcomes and limitations: Hydrophobicity was higher for TRB CDR3s found in CXCR3-positive naive cells than in CXCR3-negative naive cells. The majority of assays used fresh PBMCs, and CXCR3 expression partially decreased after cryopreservation.

Carrying UMI labels, the TRB cDNA libraries were prepared through 5' RACE. TCRdb re-called the 5' RACE reads and catalogs CDR3 proteins one per entry, DNA excluded. In total, the table holds 150,000 to 170,000 distinct CDR3 sequences. A word on this clonotype: Its antigen is unidentified.

Naive CD8+ T cells displayed a CD45RO-CCR7+CD27+CD95- phenotype. The V gene's germline CDR1 is SEHNR and CDR2 FQNEAQ (reference sequence). This CDR3 is built from 14 residues. The origin of this receptor is a human donor in good health. Some clones in this sample may be carry-over from other donors' samples. The material sequenced was naive CXCR3+ CD8+ T cells from blood. Subset reported: CD45RO-CCR7+CD27+CD95- naive CD8+ T cells expressing CXCR3 (TNR3+). The chain combines TRBV7-9 with TRBJ2-7. The CDR3: CASSPDHKTYEQYF. Complete variable domain (other parts from reference TRBV7-9 and TRBJ2-7): DTGVSQNPRHKITKRGQNVTFRCDPISEHNRLYWYRQTLGQGPEFLTYFQNEAQLEKSRLLSDRFSAERPKGSFSTLEIQRTEQGDSAMYLCASSPDHKTYEQYFGPGTRLTVT.